Each of the 8 T cell receptor beta chains below was sequenced from the same sample in a study of T cells after yellow fever vaccination. TCRdb recomputed calls from the 5' RACE reads with MiXCR, one row per CDR3 protein. The sample records nearly 300,000 distinct CDR3 sequences, roughly 9% being singletons. The input for sequencing was CD4+ T cells sorted from PBMCs, taken 5 days after the yellow fever booster vaccination. Receptors were obtained from a man between 18 and 29 years old who received the YFV17D yellow fever vaccine.

The rearrangement uses TRBV5-6 and TRBJ2-2; 11 nucleotides match TRBD2. Germline CDR1 and CDR2: SGHDT and YYEEEE. The CDR3 is 18 residues long. With 4 bases clipped from V and 3 bases from J, the junction kept 11 bases outside the gene matches. For the CDR3, the DNA is TGTGCCAGCAGCACTCTAGCGGGGGGAACCGTATACACCGGGGAGCTGTTTTTT. Its translation is CASSTLAGGTVYTGELFF.

This clonotype was recorded a few times. The chain joins TRBV5-1 to TRBJ1-1, with TRBD1 matching 8 bases. The germline CDR1 and CDR2 sequences are SGHRS and YFSETQ. This CDR3 is 15 amino acids long. With 4 bases clipped from V and 6 bases from J, the junction kept 11 bases outside the gene matches. CDR3 sequence: CASSGRTGSGAEAFF. CDR3 DNA sequence: TGCGCCAGCAGCGGACGGACAGGGAGTGGAGCTGAAGCTTTCTTT.

The sample holds a few counts of this clonotype. The chain joins TRBV18 to TRBJ1-1; D is ambiguous. This CDR3 is built from 13 residues. Germline assignment: CDR1 KGHSH and CDR2 LQKENI. The germline V and J ends were trimmed by 0 bases and 7 bases, with 9 bases remaining between them. CDR3 coding DNA: TGTGCCAGCTCACCACCCGGCCAGAATGAAGCTTTCTTT. Protein sequence: CASSPPGQNEAFF.

Many counts were recorded for this clonotype. This chain uses TRBV12-3 or TRBV12-4 with TRBJ1-6; no firm D call. The CDR3 runs 15 residues. V was pared by 6 bases and J by 0 bases, with 9 bases between. CDR3 sequence reads: CASSRGSSYNSPLHF. The CDR3 DNA sequence: TGTGCCAGCAGCCGAGGGAGCTCCTATAATTCACCCCTCCACTTT.

This clonotype showed up just a few times. The chain uses TRBV7-3 and TRBJ2-3; TRBD1 might be the D (5 bases). From germline, CDR1 is SGHTA and CDR2 FQGTGA. Deletions cut 4 bases from V and 4 bases from J, with 9 bases between. This CDR3 comprises 13 residues. The CDR3 DNA sequence: TGTGCCAGCAGCTCCAGGGTGCCAGATACGCAGTATTTT. It yields the protein CASSSRVPDTQYF.

The CDR3 is CASSPRTSGVYEQYV. The CDR3 DNA sequence: TGTGCCAGCAGTCCCAGGACTAGCGGGGTATACGAGCAGTACGTC. This sequence joins TRBV28 and TRBJ2-7; 12 bases agree with TRBD2. V lost 5 bases and J lost 4; bases outside the gene matches: 6. The CDR3 extends over 15 amino acids. CDR1 is MDHEN, CDR2 SYDVKM, per germline.

This sequence joins TRBV7-3 and TRBJ2-1, with 13 bases that match TRBD2. The V gene's germline CDR1 is SGHTA and CDR2 FQGTGA. Trimming removed 5 bases from V and 10 bases from J; junction bases left unmatched: 5. This CDR3 spans 14 amino acids. The CDR3 coding sequence is TGTGCCAGCAGCCGACTAGCGGGAGGAGGGGAGCAGTTCTTC. Translated: CASSRLAGGGEQFF.

This clonotype was seen at least ten times. The chain carries TRBV3-1 and TRBJ2-7, with D hard to call. Germline CDR1 reads LGHDT; CDR2 reads YNNKEL (reference sequence). CDR3 size: 14 residues. Trimming removed 1 base at V and 4 bases at J, with 11 bases between. The CDR3 protein is CASSQGQVEYEQYF. CDR3 nucleotides: TGTGCCAGCAGCCAAGGCCAGGTCGAATACGAGCAGTACTTC.